These T cell receptor beta chains were read from a single sample in a study of blood T cells in healthy people across ages. TCRdb recomputed calls from the 5' RACE reads with MiXCR, one row per CDR3 protein. Of around 800,000 distinct CDR3 sequences listed, around half are singletons. Sequencing was done on a sample of blood. All receptors derive from a man older than 75 in good health. CDR3s include the opening cysteine and the closing phenylalanine or tryptophan. The D gene is left open where the match is weak. Size tells how often a clone was seen (once, few, many) or the class of an expanded clone, and some rows leave it out.

V gene	D gene	clone size	J gene	CDR3 DNA	CDR3 protein
TRBV3-1	.	.	TRBJ2-5	TGTGCCAGCAGGCTTGGGGACGGCCAAGAGACCCAGTACTTC	CASRLGDGQETQYF
TRBV20-1	.	.	TRBJ2-1	TGCAGTGCTAGGGGTAGGATCAACGAGCAGTTCTTC	CSARGRINEQFF
TRBV7-9	.	.	TRBJ2-1	TGTGCCAGCAGCACAGAGAGGCCCTACAATGAGCAGTTCTTC	CASSTERPYNEQFF
TRBV11-2	.	.	TRBJ2-5	TGTGCCAGCAGCTTAGTCAAGGGCCTGGCAGGTGAGACCCAGTACTTC	CASSLVKGLAGETQYF
TRBV7-9	.	once	TRBJ1-1	TGTGCCAGCAGCTTAGATGGGGGCATAGAAGCTTTCTTT	CASSLDGGIEAFF
TRBV6-6	.	.	TRBJ2-7	TGTGCCAGCAGTTACTGGGGGACGGGGGACAATGAGCAGTACTTC	CASSYWGTGDNEQYF
TRBV24-1	.	.	TRBJ2-1	TGTGCCACCAGACGGGACCTGTACAATGAGCAGTTCTTC	CATRRDLYNEQFF
TRBV18	.	few	TRBJ2-7	TGTGCCAGCTCACCAAGGAACAACGAGCAGTACTTC	CASSPRNNEQYF
TRBV20-1	.	.	TRBJ2-5	TGCAGTGCTAGATACCTACAAGAGACCCAGTACTTC	CSARYLQETQYF
TRBV20-1	TRBD2	.	TRBJ2-2	TGCAGTGCCTCCCGCGGGGGAGGAAACACCGGGGAGCTGTTTTTT	CSASRGGGNTGELFF
TRBV7-2	TRBD2	.	TRBJ2-1	TGTGCCAGCAGCTTATCACAGCGGGAGATCCCTGGGGAGCAGTTCTTC	CASSLSQREIPGEQFF
TRBV25-1	TRBD2	few	TRBJ2-1	TGTGCCAGGCTACTAGCGTCTTCCTACAATGAGCAGTTCTTC	CARLLASSYNEQFF
TRBV28	TRBD2	.	TRBJ2-7	TGTGCCAGCAGTTTACCCAAGTATCAGCGGGACTCCTACGAGCAGTACTTC	CASSLPKYQRDSYEQYF
TRBV7-6	TRBD2	.	TRBJ2-5	TGTGCCAGCAGTCACTCCATGGGACTAGCGGGACTGGGACAAGAGACCCAGTACTTC	CASSHSMGLAGLGQETQYF
TRBV20-1	TRBD2	.	TRBJ2-1	TGCAGTGCTAGAAATGGGCGGGAGGGCGAGACCCAGTTCTTC	CSARNGREGETQFF
TRBV27	.	.	TRBJ2-7	TGTGCCAGCAGTTTACGAGGGGCCTACAATGAGCAGTACTTC	CASSLRGAYNEQYF
TRBV10-3	TRBD2	.	TRBJ2-4	TGTGCCATCAGTGAGTCTGCGGCTAGCGGGAGGGTTGCCAAAAACATTCAGTACTTC	CAISESAASGRVAKNIQYF
TRBV7-2	.	.	TRBJ2-5	TGTGCCAGCAGCTTAGATAGCGGTCCTCAAGAGACCCAGTACTTC	CASSLDSGPQETQYF
TRBV5-1	.	.	TRBJ2-5	TGCGCCAGCAGCTCCCGGCCATTCGGGGAGACCCAGTACTTC	CASSSRPFGETQYF
TRBV12-3/TRBV12-4	.	.	TRBJ2-1	TGTGTCAGCACCCCCGTGGACTACAATGAGCAGTTCTTC	CVSTPVDYNEQFF
TRBV20-1	TRBD1	many	TRBJ1-2	TGCAGTGCTCGGACAGGGCCTGGCTACACCTTC	CSARTGPGYTF
TRBV29-1	.	.	TRBJ2-3	TGCAGCGTTGGGACAGCGGCTAGCAGGAGTACTACGCAGTATTTT	CSVGTAASRSTTQYF
TRBV7-9	TRBD1	few	TRBJ2-7	TGTGCCAGCAGCCTGCAGGACAGGACCCACGAGCAGTACTTC	CASSLQDRTHEQYF
TRBV20-1	TRBD1	few	TRBJ2-7	TGCAGTGTTAGGACAGGTTCTACCTACGAGCAGTACTTC	CSVRTGSTYEQYF
TRBV12-3/TRBV12-4	TRBD2	few	TRBJ2-1	TGTGCCAGCAGCCAGCGACTAGCGGGCTACAATGAGCAGTTCTTC	CASSQRLAGYNEQFF
TRBV7-9	TRBD1	.	TRBJ2-1	TGTGCCAGCAGCCCGGACAGGGGAAATTCCTACAATGAGCAGTTCTTC	CASSPDRGNSYNEQFF
TRBV25-1	TRBD1	.	TRBJ1-2	TGTGCCAGCAGTGAACCCCGGGACAGGGGGGACGGCTACACCTTC	CASSEPRDRGDGYTF
TRBV6-1	.	.	TRBJ2-4	TGTGCCAGCAGTGACATGACCCTAGCCAAAAACATTCAGTACTTC	CASSDMTLAKNIQYF
TRBV6-6	TRBD1	.	TRBJ1-2	TGTGCCAGCTCCCCCCCAGGGGGTAGATATGGCTACACCTTC	CASSPPGGRYGYTF
TRBV5-1	TRBD2	.	TRBJ2-1	TGCGCCAGCAGCGCCGACCTAGCGGGAGACTACAATGAGCAGTTCTTC	CASSADLAGDYNEQFF
TRBV29-1	.	.	TRBJ2-7	TGCAGCGTGGGGCGGCTCCTCGAGCAGTACTTC	CSVGRLLEQYF
TRBV27	.	.	TRBJ1-5	TGTGCCAGCAGTTTCCGGGAATCAACGATATGGCCCCAGCATTTT	CASSFRESTIWPQHF
TRBV5-1	TRBD2	few	TRBJ2-5	TGCGCCAGCAGGCGACTAGCGGGATCGGAGGAGACCCAGTACTTC	CASRRLAGSEETQYF
TRBV27	.	.	TRBJ1-4	TGTGCCAGCAGTCGGGGTGCCTATGAAAAACTGTTTTTT	CASSRGAYEKLFF
TRBV15	.	once	TRBJ2-5	TGTGCCACCAGCAGAGATCAAAGCGGCGAGACCCAGTACTTC	CATSRDQSGETQYF
TRBV7-3	TRBD1	few	TRBJ1-2	TGTGCCAGCAGCAGTCGACAGGGGGAAGGTGGCTACACCTTC	CASSSRQGEGGYTF
TRBV6-5	.	.	TRBJ2-1	TGTGCCAGCACCCGGAGCGGAACCTACAATGAGCAGTTCTTC	CASTRSGTYNEQFF
TRBV29-1	TRBD2	.	TRBJ2-1	TGCAGCGTTGTAAGCGGGAGCCTTGAGCAGTTCTTC	CSVVSGSLEQFF
TRBV27	.	.	TRBJ2-1	TGTGCCAGCAGTCTAGGGGACAGGACAACCGGACGGGGGGGCAATGAGCAGTTCTTC	CASSLGDRTTGRGGNEQFF
TRBV24-1	.	.	TRBJ1-2	TGTGCCACCAGTGCCGATCGTGGGGAGGGGGGTTATGGCTACACCTTC	CATSADRGEGGYGYTF
TRBV29-1	TRBD2	.	TRBJ2-7	TGCAGCGTTGAAGGTACTAGCGGGAGCTCCTACAATGAGCAGTACTTC	CSVEGTSGSSYNEQYF
TRBV20-1	.	.	TRBJ1-6	TGCAGTGCTAGAGCCGGGACGGCGAATTCACCCCTCCACTTT	CSARAGTANSPLHF
TRBV27	TRBD2	few	TRBJ2-1	TGTGCCAGCAGTTCGGGACTATCAAGCGGGGTTGGGGCGGATGAGCAGTTCTTC	CASSSGLSSGVGADEQFF
TRBV20-1	TRBD2	.	TRBJ2-1	TGCAGTGCTAGAGGGGGGGGTAGCAACTCCTACAATGAGCAGTTCTTC	CSARGGGSNSYNEQFF
TRBV13	.	few	TRBJ2-7	TGTGCCAGCAAGTACGGGGAGAGCTCCTACGAGCAGTACTTC	CASKYGESSYEQYF
TRBV14	.	.	TRBJ2-3	TGTGCCAGCAGTTCGAGGTTGGGATCCACAGATACGCAGTATTTT	CASSSRLGSTDTQYF
TRBV25-1	TRBD2	.	TRBJ2-1	TGTGCCAGCAAGCCGGGACTAGCGAGTTCAGGTCGGGAGCAGTTCTTC	CASKPGLASSGREQFF
TRBV24-1	.	.	TRBJ2-1	TGTGCCACCAGTGACACCGGGACTGGGGACCACAATGAGCAGTTCTTC	CATSDTGTGDHNEQFF
TRBV28	.	.	TRBJ2-4	TGCGCCAGCACCTCCCGCTGGGAATCGTACTTC	CASTSRWESYF
TRBV9	TRBD2	many	TRBJ2-7	TGTGCCAGCAGCGTTGCTAGCGGCTCCTACGAGCAGTACTTC	CASSVASGSYEQYF
TRBV7-8	.	.	TRBJ2-7	TGTGCCAGCAGCTATTGGCAGTGGTCAAACTACGAGCAGTACTTC	CASSYWQWSNYEQYF
TRBV6-1	TRBD2	once	TRBJ2-7	TGTGCCAGCAGCCGAGGGACTAGCGGGATCTCCTACGAGCAGTACTTC	CASSRGTSGISYEQYF
TRBV9	.	.	TRBJ2-6	TGTGCCAGCAGCGAGCCCTCAGTAGCCGGGGCCAACGTCCTGACTTTC	CASSEPSVAGANVLTF
TRBV4-1	TRBD2	.	TRBJ2-3	TGCGCCTGCAGCTCCCCCGGGACTAGCGGGAGTGGGAGATACGCGTATTTT	CACSSPGTSGSGRYAYF
TRBV4-1	.	.	TRBJ1-2	TGCGCCAGCAGCCAAGCTACGGCGTTGACAGAAGCTAACTATGGCTACACCTTC	CASSQATALTEANYGYTF